This TCR beta chain appears in the sequencing data of a study of T cell changes during pregnancy in multiple sclerosis. Generated by immunoSEQ multiplex PCR, the TCRdb table keeps only in-frame clones and is missing some. The sample carries 30,000 or so clones, about nine tenths recorded once. The specimen comprised CD8+ T cells from peripheral blood mononuclear cells, sampled in the second trimester of pregnancy. The sequence derives from a female donor in good health, enrolled as a control in a pregnancy study.

As DNA, the CDR3 is TGTGCCAGTAGTATCAACGGGTATCTGAACACTGAAGCTTTCTTT. This translates into CASSINGYLNTEAFF. This rearrangement joins TRBV19 to TRBJ1-1; D gene ambiguous. The germline V and J ends were trimmed by 3 bases and 0 bases, with 11 bases remaining between them. The germline gives CDR1 LNHDA, CDR2 SQIVND (reference sequence). CDR3 length: 15 residues.